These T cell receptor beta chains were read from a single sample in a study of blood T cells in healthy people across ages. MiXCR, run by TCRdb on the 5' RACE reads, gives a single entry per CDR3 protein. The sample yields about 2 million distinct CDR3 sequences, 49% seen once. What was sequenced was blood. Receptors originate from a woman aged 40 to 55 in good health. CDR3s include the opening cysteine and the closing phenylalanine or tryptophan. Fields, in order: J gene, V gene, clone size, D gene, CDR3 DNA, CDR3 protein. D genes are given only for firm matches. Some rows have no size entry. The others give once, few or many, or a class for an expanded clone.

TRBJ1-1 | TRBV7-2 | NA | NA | TGTGCCAGCAGCTCAGATACCGGGGGGACCTTGAACACTGAAGCTTTCTTT | CASSSDTGGTLNTEAFF
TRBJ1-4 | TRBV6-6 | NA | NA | TGTGCCAGCAGTTACTCGGGGGGTTCTAATGAAAAACTGTTTTTT | CASSYSGGSNEKLFF
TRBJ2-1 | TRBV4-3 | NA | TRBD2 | TGCGCCAGCAGCCAAGAGGCGGGACTAGCTAGCTCCTACAATGAGCAGTTCTTC | CASSQEAGLASSYNEQFF
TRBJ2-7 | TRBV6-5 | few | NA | TGTGCCAGCAGTTACTCGAGGGGTCCCAAATACGAGCAGTACTTC | CASSYSRGPKYEQYF
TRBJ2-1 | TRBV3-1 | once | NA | TGTGCCAGCAGCCAAGTAACAGACAATGAGCAGTTCTTC | CASSQVTDNEQFF
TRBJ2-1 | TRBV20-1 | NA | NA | TGCAGTGCCACAGCATTACGACAGATCGCATACAATGAGCAGTTCTTC | CSATALRQIAYNEQFF
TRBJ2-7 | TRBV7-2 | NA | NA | TGTGCCAGCAGCGCCCCCCTTGAGTACGAGCAGTACTTC | CASSAPLEYEQYF
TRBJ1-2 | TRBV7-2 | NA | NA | TGTGCCAGCAGCTTAGTCGAGAATGTCTACACCTTC | CASSLVENVYTF
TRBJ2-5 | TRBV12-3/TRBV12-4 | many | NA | TGTGCCAGCAGTATCCTGTCCCAAGAGACCCAGTACTTC | CASSILSQETQYF
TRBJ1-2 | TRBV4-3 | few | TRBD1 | TGCGCCAGCAGCCAGCAGGGGGCGCTTCAAAATGGCTACACCTTC | CASSQQGALQNGYTF
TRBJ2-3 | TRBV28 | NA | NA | TGTGCCAGCAGTTTGGAGGGTCCCCTTAGGTCAGATACGCAGTATTTT | CASSLEGPLRSDTQYF
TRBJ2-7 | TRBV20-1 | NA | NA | TGCAGTGCTAGGAGTGGACTAAATTACTACGAGCAGTACTTC | CSARSGLNYYEQYF
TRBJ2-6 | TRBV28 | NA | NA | TGTGCCAGCAGTCAACCGCCATCCTACGTGGGGTCTGGGGCCAACGTCCTGACTTTC | CASSQPPSYVGSGANVLTF
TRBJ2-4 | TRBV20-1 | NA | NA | TGCAGTCCAGGACGGGGACTAGCCAAAAACATTCAGTACTTC | CSPGRGLAKNIQYF
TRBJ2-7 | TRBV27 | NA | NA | TGTGCCAGCAGTCTCAGGGTTCCCCCGAACTACGAGCAGTACTTC | CASSLRVPPNYEQYF
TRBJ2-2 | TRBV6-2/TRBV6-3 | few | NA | TGTGCCAGCACCAATACCGGGACATACACCGGGGAGCTGTTTTTT | CASTNTGTYTGELFF
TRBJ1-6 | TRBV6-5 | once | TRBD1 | TGTGCCAGCAGTTTCAACCGACAGGGGCCCAATTCACCCCTCCACTTT | CASSFNRQGPNSPLHF
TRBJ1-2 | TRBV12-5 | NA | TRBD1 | TGTGCTAGTGGTTCTGGACAGGGGGCTGACTATGGCTACACCTTC | CASGSGQGADYGYTF
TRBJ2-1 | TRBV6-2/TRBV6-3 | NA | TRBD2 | TGTGCCAGCAGTTACGCTAGCGGGGTTGAGCAGTTCTTC | CASSYASGVEQFF
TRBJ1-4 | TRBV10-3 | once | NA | TGTGCCGTCAGCAGGACGGATAATGAAAAACTGTTTTTT | CAVSRTDNEKLFF
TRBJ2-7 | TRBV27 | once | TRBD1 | TGTGCCAGCATTTTTGGACAGGAGACGAACGAGCAGTACTTC | CASIFGQETNEQYF
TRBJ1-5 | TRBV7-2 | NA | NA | TGTGCCAGCAGCTTATTACCCCGGCAGCCCCAGCATTTT | CASSLLPRQPQHF
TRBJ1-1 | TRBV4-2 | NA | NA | TGTGCCAGCAGCACACGAAAGAACACTGAAGCTTTCTTT | CASSTRKNTEAFF
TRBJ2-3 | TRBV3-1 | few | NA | TGTGCCAGCAGCGTCCTAACAAGCACAGATACGCAGTATTTT | CASSVLTSTDTQYF
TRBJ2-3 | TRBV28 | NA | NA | TGTGCCAGCAGTTTAGGGGGGACGCTCAGCACAGATACGCAGTATTTT | CASSLGGTLSTDTQYF
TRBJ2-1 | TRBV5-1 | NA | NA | TGCGCCAGCATCTCCGGGGGTGAGCAGTTCTTC | CASISGGEQFF
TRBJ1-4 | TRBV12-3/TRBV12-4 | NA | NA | TGTGCCAGCAGTCCGTCCGGGACGCCGAATGAAAAACTGTTTTTT | CASSPSGTPNEKLFF
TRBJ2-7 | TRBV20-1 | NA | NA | TGCAGTGCTAGAGATCCGGCAGAATGGTCCTACGAGCAGTACTTC | CSARDPAEWSYEQYF
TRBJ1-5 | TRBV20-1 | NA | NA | TGCAGTGCTAGAGATCGGGATAGCAATCAGCCCCAGCATTTT | CSARDRDSNQPQHF
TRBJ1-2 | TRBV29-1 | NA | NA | TGTAGCGTTCCAGGGAGCGCCTATGGCTACACCTTC | CSVPGSAYGYTF
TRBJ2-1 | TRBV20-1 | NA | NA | TGCAGTGCTAGCTCCCCGGGACGGACAATCCGCCACAATGAGCAGTTCTTC | CSASSPGRTIRHNEQFF
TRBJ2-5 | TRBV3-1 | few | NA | TGTGCCAGCAGCCAAGGGCCTGGACCGCTCCAAGAGACCCAGTACTTC | CASSQGPGPLQETQYF
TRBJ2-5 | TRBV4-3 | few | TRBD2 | TGCGCCAGCAGCCAAGTGGATAGCGGGGGCCAAGAGACCCAGTACTTC | CASSQVDSGGQETQYF
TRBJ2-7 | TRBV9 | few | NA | TGTGCCAGCAGCCCAGGTAGGGGGTCTAGGTCCTACGAGCAGTACTTC | CASSPGRGSRSYEQYF
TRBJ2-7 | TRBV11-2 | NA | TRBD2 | TGTGCCAGCAGCTCCCAACTAGCGGGGGGGTACGACGAGCAGTACTTC | CASSSQLAGGYDEQYF
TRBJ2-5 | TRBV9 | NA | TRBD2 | TGTGCCAGCAGCGTAGCTAGCGGGGAGCAAGAGACCCAGTACTTC | CASSVASGEQETQYF
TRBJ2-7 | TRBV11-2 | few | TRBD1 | TGTGCCAGCAAGGACCGGGACAGGGGTTCCTACGAGCAGTACTTC | CASKDRDRGSYEQYF
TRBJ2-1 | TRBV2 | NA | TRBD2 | TGTGCCAGCAGTGAAGGCGGACTAGCGGTTAATGAGCAGTTCTTC | CASSEGGLAVNEQFF
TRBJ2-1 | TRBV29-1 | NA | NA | TGCAGCGTTGATTCCTCGGTGGACCCTGGGGGGAATGGGCAGTTCTTC | CSVDSSVDPGGNGQFF
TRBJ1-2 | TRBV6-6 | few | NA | TGTGCCAGCATTCCGGGGTGGGGGTCTAACTATGGCTACACCTTC | CASIPGWGSNYGYTF
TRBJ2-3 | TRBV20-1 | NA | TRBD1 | TGCAGTGCTAGAATCTTCAGGGGGCGTGAAGATACGCAGTATTTT | CSARIFRGREDTQYF
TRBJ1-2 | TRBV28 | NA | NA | TGTGCCAGCAGTCCGCTTCTCGGGACCTTTTCCGACTATGGCTACACCTTC | CASSPLLGTFSDYGYTF
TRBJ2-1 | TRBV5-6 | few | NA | TGTGCCAGCAGCTTGCTGGCACCTAATGAGCAGTTCTTC | CASSLLAPNEQFF
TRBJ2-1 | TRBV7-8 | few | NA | TGTGCCAGCAGCTCAGGGGTTAGTCCCTACAATGAGCAGTTCTTC | CASSSGVSPYNEQFF
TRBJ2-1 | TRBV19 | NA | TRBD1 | TGTGCCAGTAGTCGTACAGGGGCCCCGACCTACAATGAGCAGTTCTTC | CASSRTGAPTYNEQFF
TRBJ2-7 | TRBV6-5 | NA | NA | TGTGCCAGCAGTTACTTGAGGGTTCAGTTCTACGAGCAGTACTTC | CASSYLRVQFYEQYF
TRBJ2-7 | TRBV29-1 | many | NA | TGCAGCGTGGAAGTACAGGGCTACGAGCAGTACTTC | CSVEVQGYEQYF
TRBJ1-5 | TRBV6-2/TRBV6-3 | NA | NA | TGTGCCAGCGAGAAGGTACAGGCGAGCGATCAGCCCCAGCATTTT | CASEKVQASDQPQHF
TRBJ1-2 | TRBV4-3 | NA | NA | TGCGCCAGCAGCTTAGAACCGCACTATGGCTACACCTTC | CASSLEPHYGYTF
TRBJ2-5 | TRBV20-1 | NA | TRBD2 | TGCAGTCAAGGAGCGGGGGTCCTCCAAGAGACCCAGTACTTC | CSQGAGVLQETQYF
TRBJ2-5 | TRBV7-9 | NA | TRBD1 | TGTGCCAGCAGGAAATTAGGGACAGGGATTGAAGAGACCCAGTACTTC | CASRKLGTGIEETQYF
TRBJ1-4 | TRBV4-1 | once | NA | TGCGCCAGCAGCCAAGATAAAGGGACCATCACTAATGAAAAACTGTTTTTT | CASSQDKGTITNEKLFF
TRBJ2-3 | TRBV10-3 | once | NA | TGTGCCATCAGTGACATGGCAGATACGCTGTATTTT | CAISDMADTLYF
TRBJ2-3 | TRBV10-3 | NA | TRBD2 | TGTGCCATCACAGGGACTAGCGGGGGAACTAGCACAGATACGCAGTATTTT | CAITGTSGGTSTDTQYF